Reported below is one T cell receptor (beta chain). This clone's antigen is unknown. No qualities accompany the bases; no much larger clone lies one base away. This entry is derived from a study of cytomegalovirus exposure and HLA in healthy donors (dated by TCRdb to the late 2010s). Context from the whole study: An earlier analysis of several hundred of the donors reported under 300 Gb of sequence data and around 100 million unique TCR beta sequences obtained from roughly 180 million T cells. An early release covering about 600 HLA-typed donors comprised roughly 300 gigabases of sequencing data and 85 million to 100 million unique TCR sequences. Among the roughly 430 genotyped donors, around 79% belonged to the genetic ancestry cluster associated with self-reported Caucasian donors. The study aimed to test whether signatures of past pathogen exposure could be identified by cataloging public T cell receptors. The study used immunosequencing to profile the T cell repertoires of 600 to 850 subjects and linked those repertoires to cytomegalovirus serostatus. Besides the first cohort of 666 subjects, a separate validation cohort made up of 120 or so different subjects was used. To predict cytomegalovirus infection status, the study brought together high-throughput TCR immunosequencing, statistical association of individual TCRs with disease status, and machine learning. A later analysis re-analyzed previously published TCR beta repertoires from hundreds of donors and added high-resolution HLA genotyping to study TCR occurrence patterns. In the later analysis, no new phenotypic data were used to find candidate immune exposures; instead, reliance was placed on TCR beta sequences and their occurrence across donors. In an earlier analysis of more than 550 of the donors, high-throughput TCR beta sequencing was used to judge whether each TCR beta V gene segment behaved as functional or pseudogenic. Alongside the repertoire data, information on donor age, sex, ethnicity and CMV serostatus was compiled. A later genetic analysis took genome-wide SNP genotypes for about three fifths of the roughly 700 donors and used that subset as a discovery cohort. Every repertoire in the discovery cohort had been generated on one and the same sequencing platform. Class I and class II HLA loci were covered by the typing at four-digit resolution. The number of typed donors differed by locus: about 629-630 for A, B, C, DRB1 and DQB1; about 520 for DQA1; around 580 for DPA1; and about 450 for DPB1. Several DR-DQ haplotypes were treated as single units for association and clustering because of strong linkage in the cohort. Among about 400 genotyped donors of the cohort, an average of about 220,000 unique TCR beta nucleotide sequences was sequenced per donor, of which roughly 17% were non-productive. What the study reported, not specific to this receptor: About 17 rarely observed V segments, including chromosome 9 orphons, were excluded from the earlier analysis of several hundred of the donors because counts were too low. The 87-base-pair reads could not distinguish some IMGT-functional V segments, including TRBV6-2 and TRBV6-3, so those segments were excluded. According to a later analysis, TCR association rates differed among HLA loci, with DRB1 alleles showing the most associated TCRs and HLA-C alleles showing the fewest. The classifier was reported to diagnose cytomegalovirus status with high specificity and sensitivity in both the original and validation cohorts. V-gene and J-gene trimming of TCR beta chains was associated with a missense DCLRE1C variant in a later genetic analysis, and the association was replicated in an independent cohort. A later analysis associated about 18,000 TCR beta sequences with specific HLA alleles at a false discovery rate of 0.05. In a later analysis, HLA-associated TCR beta chains showed more clonal expansion and lower generation probabilities than non-associated chains that were equally common. A few of the identified cytomegalovirus-associated TCR beta chains were confirmed in vitro to be specific for cytomegalovirus antigens. An earlier analysis of some 560 of the donors showed that most TCR beta V segments appeared in productive rearrangements either about 87% or about 30% of the time, which broadly matched IMGT annotations. Because HLA typing was missing for some donors at each locus, association tests included only the typed subset. When HLA alleles, especially DR and DQ, strongly co-occurred, attributing TCR associations to individual alleles was difficult. In a later genetic analysis, fewer N-insertions in productive TCRs were reported among donors in an Asian-associated ancestry cluster than the approximately 630-donor mean. A total of roughly 160 TCR beta chains were listed by the study as associated with cytomegalovirus. A later analysis reported that several top co-occurrence clusters appeared linked to parvovirus B19, influenza, CMV and Epstein-Barr virus. A cluster of highly shared sequence variants was judged likely to be a technical artifact of the sequencing pipeline. In a later analysis, most CMV-associated TCR beta chains were found to appear HLA-restricted, with HLA associations seemingly driven largely by CMV exposure. The authors suggested that the approach could potentially be extended to other disease states and immunological phenotypes. This cohort had only TCR beta chains sequenced, and the lack of alpha or paired-chain data limited which features could be detected. A further reported finding was that TCR beta sequences accurately predicted the HLA-A and HLA-B alleles for most subjects in the first cohort. For the cohort, immune exposure information was limited to CMV serostatus. Linkage disequilibrium might explain the correlated functional status among segregating V segments, but an unknown experimental factor could not be excluded. While some public TCRs were present in many individuals, most TCR sequences turned up only very rarely across donors. The presence/absence analyses assumed that sequencing depth was roughly uniform across donors, and that assumption may not be true.

In total, 666 healthy bone marrow donors made up the cohort. All cohort members were sampled while nominally healthy, although unrecorded immune exposures were likely present. The donor tested CMV seropositive and was one of the 289 seropositive cohort members. Each donor provided a peripheral blood sample, and peripheral blood mononuclear cells were used for TCR beta sequencing. Genomic DNA was extracted from the blood cell samples with the Qiagen DNeasy Blood Extraction Kit. For this chain, trimming is 3 bases at the V end and 7 bases at the J end, and the number of junction bases without a gene match is 4. From the cysteine through the phenylalanine, the CDR3 covers 13 amino acids. The retained sequence is limited to the CDR3, 39 bases, with the frame set at the first base. From the germline V gene, CDR1 is LGHNA and CDR2 is YSLEER. The library relied on the immunoSEQ multiplex PCR assay. For the multiplex PCR, a mixture combining 60 forward primers for TCR Vbeta segments and 13 reverse primers for TCR Jbeta segments was used. The CDR3 region of rearranged TCR beta genes was amplified from genomic DNA with a multiplex PCR assay. On the Illumina HiSeq System, the amplified TCR beta libraries were sequenced as 87-base-pair reads. The study's own analysis went as follows. A later analysis tallied around 80 million unique TCR beta chains across the 640 or so repertoires, and approximately 12 million of those chains were shared by two or more donors. Raw reads were error-corrected and collapsed into unique sequences with a nearest-neighbor algorithm that merged closely related sequences to remove PCR and sequencing errors. Alignment of CDR3 sequences to IMGT reference sequences was used to assign V, D and J gene segments. Each retained sequence needed at least a six-nucleotide match to both a V gene segment and a J gene segment. A rearrangement counted as productive if the CDR3 had no stop codons and remained in frame with V and J, and every other rearrangement counted as non-productive. Following IMGT convention, CDR3 was defined as the stretch from the second conserved V-encoded cysteine to the conserved J-encoded phenylalanine. The earlier analysis of roughly 590 of the donors excluded sequences that lacked an unambiguous match to a single V gene segment. In an earlier analysis of some 590 of the donors, a V segment was called functional when productive rearrangements were above 56.7%, and segregating when the standard deviation between donors exceeded 5%. A statistical classification framework was developed to diagnose cytomegalovirus status using the catalog of TCR beta chain sequences. V and J gene assignment, in a later analysis, came from comparing TCR nucleotide sequences with IMGT/GENE-DB human TR gene sequences. Using the TCRdist pipeline, a later analysis assigned CDR3 sequences along with most-parsimonious VDJ recombination scenarios. In a later analysis, every TCR beta chain was defined by the combination of its CDR3 amino acid sequence and its V-gene family, and reads without a unique V-gene family were dropped. A later analysis removed 550 to 650 highly shared, low-generation-probability nucleotide sequences to deal with suspected cross-contamination and a sequencing artifact. For each public chain, a later analysis derived a clonal expansion index from normalized ranks of inferred template counts within each repertoire. A later analysis computed generation probabilities with a VDJ recombination model fitted to out-of-frame rearrangements, and checked the results against IGoR. In a later analysis, hypergeometric tests were used to score TCR-TCR, TCR-HLA and TCR-CMV co-occurrence, with a repertoire-size bias correction applied to TCR pairs. In a later analysis, false discovery rates were estimated by permuting HLA or CMV assignments 20 times. In a later analysis, co-occurring TCRs were grouped with DBSCAN, and TCRdist sequence similarity was added when clustering was performed within HLA-allele-positive subsets. Repertoires with fewer than 30,000 or more than 120,000 public chains, plus five repertoires with anomalous nucleotide sharing, were excluded from co-occurrence clustering. In TCRdb, the immuneACCESS table is reduced to in-frame sequences with V and J assigned. These tables do not hold every clone; where another copy was compared, an unresolved V gene accounts for under half, and the others remain unexplained. V and J calls and clone size are copied from that table; D and trimming were computed from the DNA. For this sample the table gives under 170,000 clones, of which 60% to 70% were detected only once. The ten largest clones add up to 7% to 8.5% of the sample.

Material: PBMCs. The V and J segments used are TRBV4-3 and TRBJ1-2; 8 bases in the middle match TRBD1. This receptor was taken from a woman aged 60-75 years in good health and CMV-seropositive. CDR3 region: CASSQTGVGGYTF. The DNA sequence follows: TGCGCCAGCAGCCAGACAGGGGTAGGTGGCTACACCTTC.